This record looks at one T cell receptor beta chain sequence and its context. Its antigen is unknown. As defined, naive CD8 cells were CD45RO-negative and positively selected for CCR7, with terminally differentiated effector memory CD45RA+ cells excluded. The donor population consisted of healthy HIV-negative adults with no recent acute infections or vaccinations. Repertoires were generated with immunoSEQ multiplex PCR, while TCRdb's copy carries only in-frame clones and drops some. The data contain about 2 million clones, roughly 95% of them singletons. This entry belongs to a study of shared clonotypes between healthy human individuals. Study details: Per-donor plates numbered three CD4 naive, three CD4 memory, two CD8 naive and one CD8 memory. Findings of the study overall: Clonotypes shared by all four sorted-subset donors had higher generation probabilities than non-shared clonotypes. What naive subsets generally showed was a larger estimated richness than memory subsets showed.

The sample taken for sequencing was naive CD8+ T cells sorted from blood. This sequence originates from a man aged 18 to 30 in good health.

DNA of the CDR3: TGTGCCTGGAGTCACGGGGGTTACACCGGGGAGCTGTTTTTT. Protein product: CAWSHGGYTGELFF. The rearrangement uses TRBV30 and TRBJ2-2; maybe TRBD2 (6 bases). Germline V lookup: CDR1 GTSNPN, CDR2 SVGIG (reference sequence). CDR3 length: 14 amino acids. Trimming removed 2 bases from V and 3 bases from J, with 10 bases in between.